This T cell receptor beta chain comes out of a study of T cell responses to AZD1222 COVID-19 vaccine. Study-level points and caveats: The donor cohort was predominantly white British with a female majority, and clonal diversity may have been underestimated. The breadth and depth of Spike-specific TCRs increased once two AZD1222 doses had been given.

CDR3 size: 14 residues. Germline assignment: CDR1 SNHLY and CDR2 FYNNEI. The V end lost 2 bases, the J end lost 6 bases, and 11 bases lay between the germline ends. Analysis merged second doses at about 4 or about 12 weeks. Clones were read by immunoSEQ multiplex PCR, and TCRdb kept only the in-frame ones, dropping some. This sample has around 100,000 clones, with roughly 88% found just once. Concerning this clone: Its antigen is not identified.

The clonotype comes from an adult who received the AZD1222 COVID-19 vaccine. The J gene is TRBJ1-5, the V gene TRBV2; TRBD1 is a possible D gene (6 bases). The sequenced sample was peripheral blood, obtained 28 days after the second AZD1222 dose. The CDR3 nucleotides read TGTGCCAGCAGTGAATTACAGGGAGGTCAGCCCCAGCATTTT. This translates into CASSELQGGQPQHF.